This note documents a single TCR beta chain sequence. The antigen is unknown. This CDR3 is built from 13 residues. Germline-derived CDR1 and CDR2 are MGHRA and YSYEKL. The ends lost 4 bases at V and 7 bases at J; junction bases unmatched: 6. TCRdb re-analysed the 5' RACE reads in MiXCR, keeping a single row per CDR3 protein. The sample shows a few hundred thousand distinct CDR3 sequences, more than 20% of them seen only once. This sample was included in a study of CD8 T cells in ankylosing spondylitis. Study-wide points: In reactive arthritis synovial fluid and blood, some motif variants had been reported before. Matched ankylosing spondylitis synovial fluid reportedly contained a significantly enriched population of disease-linked clones.

The sequenced sample was blood, either unsorted or a sorted T cell fraction (not recorded which). This chain uses TRBV4-1 with TRBJ2-7; 8 bases are a match to TRBD1. The TCR originated in a male donor with ankylosing spondylitis or in good health (not recorded which). The CDR3, as DNA: TGCGCCAGCAGCCCGACAGGGGCGCCTGAGCAGTACTTC. It is translated as CASSPTGAPEQYF.